This TCR beta chain was documented in a study of shared clonotypes between healthy human individuals. Across the whole study: Donor composition was a couple of women and three men, aged 18 to 49.

There are 16 residues in the CDR3. Trimming cost V 0 bases and J 9 bases, with 15 bases left between them. Looked up from germline, CDR1 is KGHSH and CDR2 is LQKENI. Sequencing was performed with immunoSEQ multiplex PCR; in TCRdb, only in-frame clones are kept and a portion is missing. The sample has some 2.1 million clones; roughly 95% are singletons. As defined, naive CD8 cells were CD45RO-negative and positively selected for CCR7, with terminally differentiated effector memory CD45RA+ cells excluded. The source material was naive CD8+ T cells sorted from blood. The clonotype originates from a man aged 18 to 29 in good health. The gene calls are TRBV18 and TRBJ1-6; no definite D call. As DNA, the CDR3 is TGTGCCAGCTCACCACCTTTTGAAGGGTCTCCTTCACCCCTCCACTTT. Protein sequence: CASSPPFEGSPSPLHF.